This T cell receptor beta chain was documented in a study of T cells in Graves' hyperthyroidism and ophthalmopathy. Authors of the study amplified TCR beta CDR3 regions from RNA transcripts. During a first-round RT-PCR of the TCR CDR3, the HTBI primer set was used. TCRdb used MiXCR to reprocess the multiplex PCR reads, holding one entry per CDR3 protein. This sample yields 370,000 or so distinct CDR3 sequences, of which 13% are seen a single time; less than 25% belongs to the top ten. This clonotype was picked up a small number of times. V shed 1 base and J shed 6 bases, with 12 bases lying between them. CDR1 MGHRA and CDR2 YSYEKL come from the germline V gene. The CDR3 runs 14 residues.

Material for sequencing was blood. This chain joins TRBV4-1 and TRBJ2-5; D ambiguous. The clonotype originates from a man aged 25-45 years with Graves' hyperthyroidism that later progressed to Graves' ophthalmopathy. In DNA form, the CDR3 reads TGCGCCAGCAGCCAAGTGGGCAGTTGGAAGACCCAGTACTTC. It codes for CASSQVGSWKTQYF.